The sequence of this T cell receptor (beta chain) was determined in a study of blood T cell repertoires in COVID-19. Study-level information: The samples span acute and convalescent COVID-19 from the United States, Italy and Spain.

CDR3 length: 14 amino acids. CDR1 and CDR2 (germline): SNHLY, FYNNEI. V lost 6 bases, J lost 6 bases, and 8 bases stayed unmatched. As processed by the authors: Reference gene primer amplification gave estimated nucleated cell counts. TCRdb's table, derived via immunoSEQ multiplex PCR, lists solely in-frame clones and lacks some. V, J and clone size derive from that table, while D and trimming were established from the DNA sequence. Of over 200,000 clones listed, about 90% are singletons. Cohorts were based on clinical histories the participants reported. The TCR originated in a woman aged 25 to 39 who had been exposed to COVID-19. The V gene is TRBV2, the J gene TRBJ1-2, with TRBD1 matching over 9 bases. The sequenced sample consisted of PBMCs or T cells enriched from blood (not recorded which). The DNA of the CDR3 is TGTGCCAGCAGAGAAACAGGGGGCCGTGATGGCTACACCTTC. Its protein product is CASRETGGRDGYTF.